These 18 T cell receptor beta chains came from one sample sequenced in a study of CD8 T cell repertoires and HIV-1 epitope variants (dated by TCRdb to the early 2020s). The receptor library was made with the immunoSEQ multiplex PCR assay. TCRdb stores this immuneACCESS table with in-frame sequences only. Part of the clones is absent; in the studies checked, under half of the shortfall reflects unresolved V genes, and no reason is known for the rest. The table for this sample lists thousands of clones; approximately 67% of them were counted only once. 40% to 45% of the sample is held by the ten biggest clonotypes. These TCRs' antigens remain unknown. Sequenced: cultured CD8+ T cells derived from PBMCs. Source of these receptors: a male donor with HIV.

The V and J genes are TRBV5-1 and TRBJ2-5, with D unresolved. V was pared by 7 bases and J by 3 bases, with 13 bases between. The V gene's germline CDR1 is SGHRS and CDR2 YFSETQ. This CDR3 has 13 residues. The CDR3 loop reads CASGRLPEETQYF. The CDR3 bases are TGCGCCAGCGGCAGGCTACCCGAAGAGACCCAGTACTTC.

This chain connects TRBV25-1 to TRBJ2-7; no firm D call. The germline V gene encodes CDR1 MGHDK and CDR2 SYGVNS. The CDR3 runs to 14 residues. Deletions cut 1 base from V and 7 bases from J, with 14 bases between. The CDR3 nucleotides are TGTGCCAGCAGTGAATCCGGAAGGGTAGGGGAGCAGTACTTC. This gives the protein CASSESGRVGEQYF.

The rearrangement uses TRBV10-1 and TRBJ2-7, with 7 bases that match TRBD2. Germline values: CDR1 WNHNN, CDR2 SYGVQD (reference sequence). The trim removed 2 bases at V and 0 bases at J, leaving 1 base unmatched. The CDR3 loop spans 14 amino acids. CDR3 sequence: CASSEAGDSYEQYF. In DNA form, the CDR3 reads TGCGCCAGCAGTGAGGCGGGAGACTCCTACGAGCAGTACTTC.

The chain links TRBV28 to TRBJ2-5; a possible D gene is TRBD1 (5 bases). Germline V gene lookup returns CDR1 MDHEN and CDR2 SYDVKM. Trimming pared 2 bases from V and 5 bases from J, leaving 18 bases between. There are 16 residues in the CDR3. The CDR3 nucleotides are TGTGCCAGCAGTTTAGGCAGGGTGATAATAGGGGAGACCCAGTACTTC. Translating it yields CASSLGRVIIGETQYF.

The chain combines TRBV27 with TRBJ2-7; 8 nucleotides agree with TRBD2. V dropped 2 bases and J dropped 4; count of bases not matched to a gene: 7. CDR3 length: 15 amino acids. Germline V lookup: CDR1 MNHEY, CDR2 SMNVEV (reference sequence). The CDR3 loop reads CASSLGLGGRYEQYF. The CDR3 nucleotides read TGTGCCAGCAGTTTAGGGCTCGGCGGGAGGTACGAGCAGTACTTC.

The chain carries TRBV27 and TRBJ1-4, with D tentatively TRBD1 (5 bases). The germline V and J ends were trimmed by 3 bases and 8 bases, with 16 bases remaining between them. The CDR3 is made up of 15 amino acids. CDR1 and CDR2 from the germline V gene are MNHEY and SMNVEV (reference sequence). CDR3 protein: CASSFVTGGVEKLFF. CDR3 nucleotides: TGTGCCAGCAGTTTTGTCACTGGGGGAGTCGAAAAACTGTTTTTT.

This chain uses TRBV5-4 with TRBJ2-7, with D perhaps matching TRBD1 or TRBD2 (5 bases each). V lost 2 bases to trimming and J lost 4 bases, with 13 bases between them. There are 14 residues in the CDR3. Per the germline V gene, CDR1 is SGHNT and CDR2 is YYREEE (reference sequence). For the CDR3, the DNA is TGTGCCAGCAGCTTAGGGGAGACTGTATACGAGCAGTACTTC. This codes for CASSLGETVYEQYF.

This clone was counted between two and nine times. CDR3 region: CASSLDQRQPQHF. DNA of the CDR3: TGTGCCAGCAGCTTAGATCAACGGCAGCCCCAGCATTTT. V is TRBV11-2 and J is TRBJ1-5; D remains unclear. CDR1 and CDR2 from the germline V gene are SGHAT and FQNNGV. This CDR3 has 13 residues. Trimming removed 0 bases from V and 7 bases from J, with 7 bases in between.

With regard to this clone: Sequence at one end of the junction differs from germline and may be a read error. The CDR3 DNA reads TGTGCCAGCAACTTACAGGGAAATTCACCCCTCCACTTT. It translates to CASNLQGNSPLHF. The J gene is TRBJ1-6, the V gene TRBV7-9, with D possibly TRBD1 on 6 matching bases. CDR3 length equals 13 residues. In germline, CDR1 is SEHNR, CDR2 FQNEAQ (reference sequence).

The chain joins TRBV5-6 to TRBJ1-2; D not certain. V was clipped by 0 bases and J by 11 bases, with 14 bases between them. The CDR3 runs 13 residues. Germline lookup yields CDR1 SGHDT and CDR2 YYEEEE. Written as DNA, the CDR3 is TGTGCCAGCAGCTTGGGCAGAAGTTACCATTACACCTTC. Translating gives CASSLGRSYHYTF.

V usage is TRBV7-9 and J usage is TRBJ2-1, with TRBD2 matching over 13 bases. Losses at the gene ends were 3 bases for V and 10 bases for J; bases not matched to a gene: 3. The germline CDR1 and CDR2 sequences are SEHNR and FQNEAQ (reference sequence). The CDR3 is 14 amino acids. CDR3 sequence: CASSFGTSGTEQFF. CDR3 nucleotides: TGTGCCAGCAGCTTTGGGACTAGCGGGACAGAGCAGTTCTTC.

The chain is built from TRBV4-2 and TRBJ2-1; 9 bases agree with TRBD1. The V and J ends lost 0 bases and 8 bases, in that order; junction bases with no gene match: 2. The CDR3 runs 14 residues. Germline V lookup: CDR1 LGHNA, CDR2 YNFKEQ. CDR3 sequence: CASSQEDRGYEQFF. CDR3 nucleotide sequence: TGTGCCAGCAGCCAAGAGGACAGGGGATATGAGCAGTTCTTC.

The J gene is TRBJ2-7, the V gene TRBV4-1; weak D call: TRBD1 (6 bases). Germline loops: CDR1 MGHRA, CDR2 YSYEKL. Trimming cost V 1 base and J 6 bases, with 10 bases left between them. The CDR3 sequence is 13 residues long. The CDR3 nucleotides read TGCGCCAGCAGCCAAGTTGAAGGGGGCGAGCAGTACTTC. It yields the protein CASSQVEGGEQYF.

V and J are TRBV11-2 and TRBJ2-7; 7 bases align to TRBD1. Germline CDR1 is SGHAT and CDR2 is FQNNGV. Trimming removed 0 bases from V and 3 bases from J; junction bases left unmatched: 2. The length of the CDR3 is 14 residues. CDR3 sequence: CASSLEGQNYEQYF. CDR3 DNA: TGTGCCAGCAGCTTAGAGGGACAGAACTACGAGCAGTACTTC.

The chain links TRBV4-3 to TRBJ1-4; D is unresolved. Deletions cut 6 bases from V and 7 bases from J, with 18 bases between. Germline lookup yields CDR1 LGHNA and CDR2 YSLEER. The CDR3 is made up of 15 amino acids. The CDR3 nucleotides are TGCGCCAGCAGTCCGACGGCGGGAGGTATTGAAAAACTGTTTTTT. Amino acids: CASSPTAGGIEKLFF.

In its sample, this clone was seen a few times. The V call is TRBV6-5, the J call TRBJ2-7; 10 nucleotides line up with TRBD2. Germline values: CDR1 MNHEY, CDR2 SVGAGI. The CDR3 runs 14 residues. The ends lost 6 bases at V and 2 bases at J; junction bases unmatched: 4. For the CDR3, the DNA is TGTGCCAGCAGGGATGGGACTAGCGCCTACGAGCAGTACTTC. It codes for CASRDGTSAYEQYF.

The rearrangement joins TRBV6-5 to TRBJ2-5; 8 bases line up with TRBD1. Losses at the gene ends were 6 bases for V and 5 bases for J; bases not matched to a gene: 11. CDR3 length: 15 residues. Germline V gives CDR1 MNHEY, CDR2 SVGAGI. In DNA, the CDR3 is TGTGCCAGCAGCCTCGGACAGGGTGGTGTGGAGACCCAGTACTTC. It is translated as CASSLGQGGVETQYF.

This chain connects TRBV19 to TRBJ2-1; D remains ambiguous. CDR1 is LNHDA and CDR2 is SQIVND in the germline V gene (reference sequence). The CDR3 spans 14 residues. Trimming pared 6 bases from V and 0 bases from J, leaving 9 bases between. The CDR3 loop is CASSKLVSYNEQFF. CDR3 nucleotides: TGTGCCAGTAGCAAGTTGGTCTCCTACAATGAGCAGTTCTTC.